What follows are 27 T cell receptor beta chains derived from one specimen sequenced in a study of cytomegalovirus exposure and HLA in healthy donors. 60 Vbeta and 13 Jbeta primers were used in PCR. Generated by immunoSEQ multiplex PCR, the TCRdb table keeps only in-frame clones and is missing some. With approximately 170,000 clones in the sample, the ten largest clones hold 0.7% to 1%. The sequenced sample was PBMCs. These receptor sequences come from a woman between 18 and 29 years old in good health and CMV-seropositive.

J is TRBJ1-2 and V is TRBV2; D remains ambiguous. The CDR3 extends over 13 amino acids. In germline, CDR1 is SNHLY, CDR2 FYNNEI. The V and J ends lost 5 bases and 1 base respectively, with 8 bases between them. The CDR3 loop is CASSWADNYGYTF. CDR3 in DNA: TGTGCCAGCAGTTGGGCCGATAACTATGGCTACACCTTC.

V is TRBV7-2 and J is TRBJ1-3; 7 nucleotides agree with TRBD1. Germline CDR1 SGHTA, CDR2 FQGNSA. V lost 1 base to trimming and J lost 2 bases; unmatched junction nucleotides: 8. The CDR3 runs 17 residues. In DNA form, the CDR3 reads TGTGCCAGCAGCTTAGGGCCGACAGGGTCAACTGGAAACACCATATATTTT. Protein: CASSLGPTGSTGNTIYF.

This sequence joins TRBV4-1 and TRBJ1-5; D not certain. CDR1 and CDR2 from the germline V gene are MGHRA and YSYEKL. Trimming pared 0 bases from V and 6 bases from J, leaving 15 bases between. The CDR3 is 16 residues long. The CDR3 DNA sequence: TGCGCCAGCAGCCAAGAAGGTCGGGGAATCGGTCAGCCCCAGCATTTT. The encoded protein is CASSQEGRGIGQPQHF.

The V gene is TRBV11-3, the J gene TRBJ1-1; TRBD1 agrees at 7 bases. The CDR3 extends over 16 amino acids. Germline CDR1 reads SGHNT; CDR2 reads YENEEA. Germline trimming cut 6 bases from V and 4 bases from J; bases unmatched to any gene: 14. Here the CDR3 reads CASSPSTTGKGTEAFF. Written as DNA, the CDR3 is TGTGCCAGCAGTCCCTCGACGACAGGGAAGGGCACTGAAGCTTTCTTT.

The genes are TRBV13 and TRBJ2-1; 9 bases align to TRBD2. The CDR3 covers 17 residues. Unmatched junction bases numbered 8, after V lost 3 bases and J lost 2 bases. Germline lookup yields CDR1 PRHDT and CDR2 FYEKMQ (reference sequence). The CDR3 sequence: CASSLVRAGGTYNEQFF. In nucleotides, the CDR3 is TGTGCCAGCAGCTTGGTCAGGGCGGGAGGGACCTACAATGAGCAGTTCTTC.

This chain uses TRBV28 with TRBJ2-5; D possibly corresponds to TRBD1 (5 bases). Trimming took off 2 bases at V and 2 bases at J, with 15 bases between the two ends. Germline V gives CDR1 MDHEN, CDR2 SYDVKM. CDR3 length: 16 amino acids. The CDR3 loop is CASSLNRWGQQETQYF. In nucleotides, the CDR3 is TGTGCCAGCAGTTTAAACCGGTGGGGCCAGCAAGAGACCCAGTACTTC.

This chain connects TRBV30 to TRBJ2-1; TRBD1 might be the D (5 bases). V was shortened by 1 base and J by 9 bases, with 10 bases between the two germline ends. The germline V gene encodes CDR1 GTSNPN and CDR2 SVGIG (reference sequence). This CDR3 contains 12 residues. CDR3 sequence reads: CAWSGQGLEQFF. The CDR3 DNA reads as TGTGCCTGGAGTGGGCAGGGTCTTGAGCAGTTCTTC.

The CDR3, as DNA: TGTGCCAGTAGTATGGGGACTAGCGGGAACTACAATGAGCAGTTCTTC. It translates to CASSMGTSGNYNEQFF. The rearrangement uses TRBV19 and TRBJ2-1; 13 bases fit TRBD2. Germline loops: CDR1 LNHDA, CDR2 SQIVND (reference sequence). V trimming: 3 bases; J trimming: 3 bases; junction bases outside the gene matches: 2. The CDR3 totals 16 residues. Supplemented by reference TRBV19 and TRBJ2-1, the full variable domain reads DGGITQSPKYLFRKEGQNVTLSCEQNLNHDAMYWYRQDPGQGLRLIYYSQIVNDFQKGDIAEGYSVSREKKESFPLTVTSAQKNPTAFYLCASSMGTSGNYNEQFFGPGTRLTVL.

The chain has TRBV11-2 and TRBJ2-7; 7 bases map to TRBD1. This CDR3 region has 13 residues. Germline CDR1 reads SGHAT; CDR2 reads FQNNGV. V lost 5 bases to trimming and J lost 4 bases; unmatched junction nucleotides: 5. CDR3 DNA sequence: TGTGCCAGCAGCGGAGGACAGGCTTACGAGCAGTACTTC. Its translation is CASSGGQAYEQYF.

The chain is built from TRBV7-9 and TRBJ2-3; tentative D call: TRBD1 (7 bases). The germline V gene has CDR1 SEHNR and CDR2 FQNEAQ (reference sequence). The V end was cut by 1 base, the J end by 3 bases, with 14 bases between. This CDR3 has 16 amino acids. The CDR3 loop reads CASSLVAGQPTDTQYF. DNA of the CDR3: TGTGCCAGCAGCTTAGTCGCGGGACAGCCAACAGATACGCAGTATTTT.

The chain carries TRBV5-1 and TRBJ2-7, with a possible D match to TRBD2 (5 bases). Trimming removed 0 bases at V and 1 base at J, with 11 bases between. The CDR3 is 15 amino acids. Germline assignment: CDR1 SGHRS and CDR2 YFSETQ. For the CDR3, the DNA is TGCGCCAGCAGCTTGGCCGAGGGATTATCCTACGAGCAGTACTTC. Amino acid sequence: CASSLAEGLSYEQYF.

The chain carries TRBV5-4 and TRBJ1-1, with D unclear. Germline CDR1 reads SGHNT; CDR2 reads YYREEE (reference sequence). The CDR3 spans 15 residues. The ends were cut back, 1 base at V and 2 bases at J, with 12 bases in the middle. The DNA for the CDR3 is TGTGCCAGCAGCTTGTCGGCGGGTAGTAACACTGAAGCTTTCTTT. This translates into CASSLSAGSNTEAFF.

The V call is TRBV7-3, the J call TRBJ1-1; 9 bases map to TRBD1. Germline V gene sequence: CDR1 SGHTA, CDR2 FQGTGA. CDR3 size: 15 residues. The V segment lost 4 bases and the J segment 4 bases; nucleotides outside the gene matches: 7. The CDR3 DNA reads as TGTGCCAGCAGCTCCGGGAACAGGGGGCCCACTGAAGCTTTCTTT. Translation gives CASSSGNRGPTEAFF.

The chain joins TRBV19 to TRBJ1-4; the D gene is possibly TRBD1 (6 bases). V lost 8 bases and J 8 bases, leaving 18 bases between the germline ends. Germline lookup yields CDR1 LNHDA and CDR2 SQIVND (reference sequence). CDR3 length equals 14 residues. This CDR3 reads CASWATQGYEKLFF. The CDR3 bases are TGTGCCAGTTGGGCGACACAGGGATACGAAAAACTGTTTTTT.

The chain recombines TRBV20-1 with TRBJ2-1, with 8 bases fitting TRBD2. V shed 7 bases and J 9 bases; nucleotides not matched to a gene: 5. Germline loops: CDR1 DFQATT, CDR2 SNEGSKA (reference sequence). This CDR3 has 11 amino acids. This chain's CDR3 is CSGGLAFEQFF. The CDR3 region has the DNA TGCAGTGGAGGACTAGCATTTGAGCAGTTCTTC.

J is TRBJ2-5 and V is TRBV11-2; tentative D call: TRBD2 (7 bases). Germline-derived CDR1 and CDR2 are SGHAT and FQNNGV. The germline V and J ends were trimmed by 5 bases and 2 bases, with 18 bases remaining between them. The CDR3 contains 16 residues. This chain's CDR3 is CASSLKAGRGQETQYF. The DNA of the CDR3 is TGTGCCAGCAGCCTTAAGGCGGGGAGGGGGCAAGAGACCCAGTACTTC.

The chain recombines TRBV7-3 with TRBJ1-3; D unclear. The CDR3 loop spans 13 amino acids. Germline V lookup: CDR1 SGHTA, CDR2 FQGTGA. V was pared by 1 base and J by 4 bases, with 5 bases between. The CDR3 DNA sequence: TGTGCCAGCAGCTTAATGCAGGGAAACACCATATATTTT. Translating it yields CASSLMQGNTIYF.

The rearrangement joins TRBV20-1 to TRBJ2-1; D not resolved. Germline V gene lookup returns CDR1 DFQATT and CDR2 SNEGSKA (reference sequence). The V end was cut by 3 bases, the J end by 8 bases, with 8 bases between. The CDR3 spans 11 residues. CDR3 region: CSASSVDEQFF. CDR3 DNA: TGCAGTGCTAGTAGTGTCGATGAGCAGTTCTTC.

V usage is TRBV2 and J usage is TRBJ1-5; TRBD1 matches at 8 bases. CDR1 and CDR2 from the germline V gene are SNHLY and FYNNEI. The CDR3 consists of 13 residues. The junction had 2 bases not matched to a gene; V was cut back by 6 bases and J by 4 bases. DNA for the CDR3: TGTGCCAGCAGGGGACAGGCGAATCAGCCCCAGCATTTT. Translating it yields CASRGQANQPQHF.

This chain links TRBV18 with TRBJ2-7; a possible D gene is TRBD2 (6 bases). V lost 3 bases and J lost 3, with 21 bases in between. CDR1 is KGHSH, CDR2 LQKENI, per germline. The CDR3 consists of 17 residues. The CDR3 region has the DNA TGTGCCAGCTCACCCGTTTCGAGTTCCTCCGGGGGCTACGAGCAGTACTTC. The encoded protein is CASSPVSSSSGGYEQYF.

The gene calls are TRBV6-1 and TRBJ2-7, with D perhaps matching TRBD1 (5 bases). This CDR3 has 15 residues. Per the germline V gene, CDR1 is MNHNS and CDR2 is SASEGT. V was cut by 4 bases and J by 3 bases, with 16 bases left in between. The chain's CDR3 is CASSVSDSTYYEQYF. The DNA of the CDR3 is TGTGCCAGCAGTGTGTCCGACAGCACTTACTACGAGCAGTACTTC.

The chain recombines TRBV7-8 with TRBJ1-2; 12 bases align to TRBD1. Germline V gives CDR1 SGHVS, CDR2 FQNEAQ. The ends lost 5 bases at V and 3 bases at J; junction bases unmatched: 16. This CDR3 spans 19 amino acids. CDR3 in amino acids: CASSNPSRDRGLKDYGYTF. The CDR3 nucleotides are TGTGCCAGCAGCAATCCGTCCCGGGACAGGGGGCTCAAAGACTATGGCTACACCTTC.

The chain has TRBV5-1 and TRBJ1-1; D is ambiguous. V lost 3 bases and J lost 1, with 7 bases in between. Germline V gene data show CDR1 as SGHRS and CDR2 as YFSETQ. The CDR3 consists of 13 residues. The CDR3 loop is CASSSRGNTEAFF. The CDR3, as DNA: TGCGCCAGCAGCTCCCGAGGGAACACTGAAGCTTTCTTT.

V usage is TRBV13 and J usage is TRBJ1-2, with 9 bases lining up with TRBD1. The CDR3 runs 16 residues. The trim removed 5 bases at V and 8 bases at J, leaving 15 bases unmatched. The germline CDR1 and CDR2 sequences are PRHDT and FYEKMQ (reference sequence). The CDR3 loop reads CASSARGQGRRRGYTF. CDR3 coding DNA: TGTGCCAGCAGCGCTAGGGGACAGGGAAGGCGGAGAGGCTACACCTTC.

In nucleotides, the CDR3 is TGTGCCAGCAGCAAACAAGGGGGGGCACACACCGGGGAGCTGTTTTTT. This gives the protein CASSKQGGAHTGELFF. This rearrangement joins TRBV11-3 to TRBJ2-2; D is possibly TRBD2 (7 bases). V was pared by 5 bases and J by 3 bases, with 16 bases between. The length of the CDR3 is 16 residues. The V gene's germline CDR1 is SGHNT and CDR2 YENEEA.

V is TRBV9 and J is TRBJ1-3, with 8 bases lining up with TRBD1. Germline CDR1 and CDR2: SGDLS and YYNGEE. Trimming took 0 bases from V and 5 from J; bases not matched to a gene: 7. CDR3 size: 16 residues. This chain's CDR3 is CASSVGGQAHRNTIYF. CDR3 DNA sequence: TGTGCCAGCAGCGTAGGGGGACAGGCGCACCGAAACACCATATATTTT.

This chain links TRBV5-8 with TRBJ1-1; 8 nucleotides match TRBD1. CDR3 size: 14 residues. V shed 5 bases, J shed 1 base, and the junction held 4 bases outside the gene matches. Per germline, CDR1 SGHTS and CDR2 YDEGEE. The CDR3 bases are TGTGCCAGCAGAGAGGACAGGGCGAACACTGAAGCTTTCTTT. Translating it yields CASREDRANTEAFF.